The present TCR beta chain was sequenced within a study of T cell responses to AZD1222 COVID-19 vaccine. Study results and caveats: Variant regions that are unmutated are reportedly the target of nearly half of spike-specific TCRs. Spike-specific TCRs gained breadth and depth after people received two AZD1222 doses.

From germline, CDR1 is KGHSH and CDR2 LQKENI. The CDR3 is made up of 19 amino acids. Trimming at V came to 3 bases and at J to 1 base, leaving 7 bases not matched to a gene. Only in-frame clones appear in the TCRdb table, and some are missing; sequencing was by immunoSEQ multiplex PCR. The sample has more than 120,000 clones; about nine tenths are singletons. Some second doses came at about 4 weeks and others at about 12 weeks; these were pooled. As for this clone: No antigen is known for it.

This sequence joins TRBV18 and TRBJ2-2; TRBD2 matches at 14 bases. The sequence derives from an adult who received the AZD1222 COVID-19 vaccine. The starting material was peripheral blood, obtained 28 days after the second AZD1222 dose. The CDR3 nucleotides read TGTGCCAGCTCACCCCCGGGACTAGCGGGGGAGAAGAACACCGGGGAGCTGTTTTTT. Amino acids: CASSPPGLAGEKNTGELFF.